The 13 T cell receptor beta chains given below trace back to one sample, sequenced in a study of radiation and T cells in renal cell carcinoma. Time point indicated: blood 2 weeks post-SBRT. The treatment is: 15 Gy SBRT to primary tumor, nephrectomy 4 weeks later. Clones were sequenced by immunoSEQ multiplex PCR, and TCRdb holds only the in-frame ones, with some missing. The repertoire has 45,000 to 55,000 clones, approximately 80% of them found once; the top ten carry under 30%. The sequences come from blood, collected from a patient whose treatment included radiotherapy and nephrectomy. These receptors were taken from a woman aged 70-85 years with renal cell carcinoma.

V gene TRBV6-1 combines with J gene TRBJ2-1, with a tentative D call TRBD2 (7 bases). CDR1 MNHNS and CDR2 SASEGT come from the germline V gene. This CDR3 comprises 13 residues. Deletions cut 6 bases from V and 8 bases from J, with 14 bases between. The CDR3, as DNA: TGTGCCAGCAGCTGGGAGGGGGGGTATGAGCAGTTCTTC. It codes for CASSWEGGYEQFF.

The table lists this clone with a count of one. The chain couples TRBV2 to TRBJ2-7; no firm D call. CDR1 is SNHLY and CDR2 is FYNNEI in the germline V gene. V lost 3 bases, J lost 4 bases, and 16 bases lay in between. The CDR3 runs 15 residues. The CDR3 bases are TGTGCCAGCAGTGATGGTCCAGGAGCCATTTACGAGCAGTACTTC. Translating it yields CASSDGPGAIYEQYF.

CDR3: CASSSTGGLNEQYF. CDR3 nucleotide sequence: TGCGCCAGCAGCTCAACAGGGGGCTTGAACGAGCAGTACTTC. This chain joins TRBV5-1 and TRBJ2-7; 9 bases agree with TRBD1. The junction had 6 bases not matched to a gene; V was cut back by 3 bases and J by 5 bases. Per the germline V gene, CDR1 is SGHRS and CDR2 is YFSETQ. The CDR3 sequence is 14 residues long.

This chain joins TRBV4-3 and TRBJ2-2; D unclear. Germline V CDR1 and CDR2: LGHNA, YSLEER. V lost 0 bases, J lost 8 bases, and 13 bases lay in between. The CDR3 covers 15 residues. The CDR3 spells CASSQDRNVIGELFF. CDR3 bases: TGCGCCAGCAGCCAAGATAGGAATGTCATTGGGGAGCTGTTTTTT.

The chain links TRBV5-1 to TRBJ2-3, with TRBD2 as a possible D gene (6 bases). This CDR3 contains 15 residues. The V gene's germline CDR1 is SGHRS and CDR2 YFSETQ. V lost 5 bases, J lost 4 bases, and 17 bases lay in between. CDR3 bases: TGCGCCAGCAGATCCATCGGGAGCGGAGCAGATACGCAGTATTTT. Its translation: CASRSIGSGADTQYF.

Concerning this clone: A read error may be the cause here, since a much bigger clone is one base away. This rearrangement joins TRBV13 to TRBJ1-1; perhaps TRBD1 as D (5 bases). The germline gives CDR1 PRHDT, CDR2 FYEKMQ (reference sequence). This CDR3 spans 13 amino acids. V lost 2 bases and J lost 1, with 5 bases in between. CDR3 sequence reads: CASSLTGNTEAFF. The DNA of the CDR3 is TGTGCCAGCAGCTTAACAGGGAACACTGAAGCTTTCTTT. The full variable domain, in which reference TRBV13 and TRBJ1-1 provide the parts outside the CDR3, is AAGVIQSPRHLIKEKRETATLKCYPIPRHDTVYWYQQGPGQDPQFLISFYEKMQSDKGSIPDRFSAQQFSDYHSELNMSSLELGDSALYFCASSLTGNTEAFFGQGTRLTVV.

This rearrangement joins TRBV5-1 to TRBJ2-3; TRBD1 matches 8 bases. CDR3 size: 15 residues. Germline CDR1 is SGHRS and CDR2 is YFSETQ. V was pared by 3 bases and J by 4 bases, with 7 bases of the junction left unmatched. CDR3 amino acids: CASSSTGGFADTQYF. As DNA, the CDR3 is TGCGCCAGCAGCTCCACAGGGGGTTTCGCAGATACGCAGTATTTT.

The CDR3 DNA reads TGTGCCAGCAGCTTGGGGGGGCCGAGGAACGAGCAGTACTTC. Translation: CASSLGGPRNEQYF. The V call is TRBV5-4, the J call TRBJ2-7; D may be TRBD1 (6 bases). The V gene lost 0 bases and the J gene lost 5 bases, with 12 bases spanning the gap. CDR3 length: 14 amino acids. Germline values: CDR1 SGHNT, CDR2 YYREEE (reference sequence).

V and J are TRBV9 and TRBJ1-4; D is unresolved. This CDR3 is built from 14 residues. V lost 4 bases and J lost 0, with 7 bases in between. Looked up from germline, CDR1 is SGDLS and CDR2 is YYNGEE. The DNA for the CDR3 is TGTGCCAGCAGCCCAAGCCCAACTAATGAAAAACTGTTTTTT. Translated: CASSPSPTNEKLFF.

The sample holds one count of this clone. This chain joins TRBV2 and TRBJ2-3, with D possibly matching TRBD2 (5 bases). This CDR3 has 13 residues. V lost 6 bases to trimming and J lost 1 base, with 8 bases between them. Germline-derived CDR1 and CDR2 are SNHLY and FYNNEI. The CDR3: CASRRGGTDTQYF. The CDR3 bases are TGTGCCAGCAGACGGGGAGGCACAGATACGCAGTATTTT.

This sequence joins TRBV4-1 and TRBJ1-4, with D unresolved. The CDR3 extends over 15 amino acids. Germline CDR1 is MGHRA and CDR2 is YSYEKL. Deletions cut 1 base from V and 8 bases from J, with 14 bases between. For the CDR3, the DNA is TGCGCCAGCAGCCAAGGGCCAGAGGGAGGCGAAAAACTGTTTTTT. Residues: CASSQGPEGGEKLFF.

This CDR3 is CASSSPGTLSYEQYF. The CDR3 bases are TGCGCCAGCAGTTCCCCCGGGACTCTCTCCTACGAGCAGTACTTC. V gene TRBV5-1 combines with J gene TRBJ2-7, with D possibly matching TRBD2 (6 bases). The CDR3 extends over 15 amino acids. Trimming took 5 bases from V and 0 from J, leaving 15 bases between them. From germline, CDR1 is SGHRS and CDR2 YFSETQ.

The gene calls are TRBV5-6 and TRBJ2-5, with 8 bases aligning to TRBD2. The V and J ends lost 1 base and 3 bases, in that order; junction bases with no gene match: 8. Germline CDR1 SGHDT, CDR2 YYEEEE. This CDR3 has 16 residues. CDR3 sequence reads: CASSLFSGSREETQYF. The CDR3 DNA sequence: TGTGCCAGCAGCTTGTTCAGCGGGAGTCGAGAAGAGACCCAGTACTTC. Supplemented by reference TRBV5-6 and TRBJ2-5, the full variable domain reads DAGVTQSPTHLIKTRGQQVTLRCSPKSGHDTVSWYQQALGQGPQFIFQYYEEEERQRGNFPDRFSGHQFPNYSSELNVNALLLGDSALYLCASSLFSGSREETQYFGPGTRLLVL.